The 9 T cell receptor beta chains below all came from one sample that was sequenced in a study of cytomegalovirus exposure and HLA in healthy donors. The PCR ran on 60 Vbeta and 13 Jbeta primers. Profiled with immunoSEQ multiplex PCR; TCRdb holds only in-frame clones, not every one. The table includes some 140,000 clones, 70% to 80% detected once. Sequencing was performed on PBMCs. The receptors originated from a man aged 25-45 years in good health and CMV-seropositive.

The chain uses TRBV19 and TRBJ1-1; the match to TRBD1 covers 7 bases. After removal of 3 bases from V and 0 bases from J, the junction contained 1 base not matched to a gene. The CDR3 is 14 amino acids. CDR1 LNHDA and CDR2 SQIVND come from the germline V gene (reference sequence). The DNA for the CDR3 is TGTGCCAGTAGTATTACAGGGGTGAACACTGAAGCTTTCTTT. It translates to CASSITGVNTEAFF. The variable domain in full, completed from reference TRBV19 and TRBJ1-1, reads DGGITQSPKYLFRKEGQNVTLSCEQNLNHDAMYWYRQDPGQGLRLIYYSQIVNDFQKGDIAEGYSVSREKKESFPLTVTSAQKNPTAFYLCASSITGVNTEAFFGQGTRLTVV.

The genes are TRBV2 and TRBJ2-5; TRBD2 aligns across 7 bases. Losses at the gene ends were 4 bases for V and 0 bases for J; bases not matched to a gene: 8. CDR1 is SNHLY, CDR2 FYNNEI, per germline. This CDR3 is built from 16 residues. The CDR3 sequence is CASSAGRELYQETQYF. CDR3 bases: TGTGCCAGCAGTGCCGGGCGGGAGTTATACCAAGAGACCCAGTACTTC.

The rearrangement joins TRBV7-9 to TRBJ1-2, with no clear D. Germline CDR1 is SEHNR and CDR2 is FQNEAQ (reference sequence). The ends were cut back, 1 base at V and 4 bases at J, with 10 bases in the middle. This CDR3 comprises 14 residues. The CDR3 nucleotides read TGTGCCAGCAGCTTAGGACGGAGCCTCTATGGCTACACCTTC. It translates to CASSLGRSLYGYTF.

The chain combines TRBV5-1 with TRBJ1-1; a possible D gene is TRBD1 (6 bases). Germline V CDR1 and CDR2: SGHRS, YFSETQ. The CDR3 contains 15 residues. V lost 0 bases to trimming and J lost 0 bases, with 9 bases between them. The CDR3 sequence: CASSLVGGLNTEAFF. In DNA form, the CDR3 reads TGCGCCAGCAGCTTGGTTGGGGGCCTGAACACTGAAGCTTTCTTT.

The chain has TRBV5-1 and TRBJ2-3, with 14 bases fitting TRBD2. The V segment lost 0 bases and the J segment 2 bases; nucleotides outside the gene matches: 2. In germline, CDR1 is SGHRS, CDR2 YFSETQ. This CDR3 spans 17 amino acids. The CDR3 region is CASSLGTSGRLTDTQYF. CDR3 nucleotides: TGCGCCAGCAGCTTGGGGACTAGCGGGAGGCTCACAGATACGCAGTATTTT.

Written as DNA, the CDR3 is TGTGCCAGCCGACAGGGGGCAATGAACACTGAAGCTTTCTTT. Translated, it gives CASRQGAMNTEAFF. The chain employs TRBV2 and TRBJ1-1; TRBD1 agrees at 10 bases. The J segment lost 0 bases and the V segment lost 8 bases, leaving 3 bases of the junction unmatched. There are 14 residues in the CDR3. From germline, CDR1 is SNHLY and CDR2 FYNNEI.

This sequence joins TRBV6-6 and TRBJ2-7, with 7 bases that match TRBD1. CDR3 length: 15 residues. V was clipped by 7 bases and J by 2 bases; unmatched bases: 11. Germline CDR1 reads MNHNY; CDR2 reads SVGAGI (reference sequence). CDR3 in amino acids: CASTDPGQITYEQYF. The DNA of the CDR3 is TGTGCCAGCACTGACCCGGGACAGATAACCTACGAGCAGTACTTC.

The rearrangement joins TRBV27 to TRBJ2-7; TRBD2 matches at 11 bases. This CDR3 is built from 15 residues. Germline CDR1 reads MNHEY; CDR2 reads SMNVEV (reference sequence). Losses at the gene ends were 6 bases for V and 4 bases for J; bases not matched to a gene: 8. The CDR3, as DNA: TGTGCCAGCAGAGTAGCGGGAGGGGGTCGTTACGAGCAGTACTTC. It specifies CASRVAGGGRYEQYF.

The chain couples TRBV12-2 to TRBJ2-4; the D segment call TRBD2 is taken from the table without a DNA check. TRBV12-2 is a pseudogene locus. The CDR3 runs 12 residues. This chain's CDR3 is CATAGGKNIQYF. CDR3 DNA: TGTGCAACTGCTGGGGGGAAAAACATTCAGTACTTC.